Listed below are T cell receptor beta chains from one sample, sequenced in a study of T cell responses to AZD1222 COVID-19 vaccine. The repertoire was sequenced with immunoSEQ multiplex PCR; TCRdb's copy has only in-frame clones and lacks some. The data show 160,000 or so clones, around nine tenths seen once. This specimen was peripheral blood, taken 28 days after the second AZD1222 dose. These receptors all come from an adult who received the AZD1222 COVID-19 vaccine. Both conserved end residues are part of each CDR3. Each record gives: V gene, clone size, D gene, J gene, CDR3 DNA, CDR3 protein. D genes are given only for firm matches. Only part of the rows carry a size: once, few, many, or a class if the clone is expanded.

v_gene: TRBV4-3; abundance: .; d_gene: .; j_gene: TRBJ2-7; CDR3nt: TGCGCCAGCAGCCAAGGTTCTGGGGGTGGGTACGAGCAGTACTTC; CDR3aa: CASSQGSGGGYEQYF
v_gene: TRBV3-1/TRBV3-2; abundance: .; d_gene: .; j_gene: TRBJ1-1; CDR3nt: TGTGCCAGCAGCCTACATACAGAGGAAGCTTTCTTT; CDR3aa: CASSLHTEEAFF
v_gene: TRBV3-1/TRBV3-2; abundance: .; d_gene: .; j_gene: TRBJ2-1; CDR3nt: TGTGCCAGCAGCCTGAGGGGGGTCGATTACAATGAGCAGTTCTTC; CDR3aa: CASSLRGVDYNEQFF
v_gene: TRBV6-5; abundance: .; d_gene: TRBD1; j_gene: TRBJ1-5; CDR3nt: TGTGCCAGCAACCCGACAGGGCACAATCAGCCCCAGCATTTT; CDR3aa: CASNPTGHNQPQHF
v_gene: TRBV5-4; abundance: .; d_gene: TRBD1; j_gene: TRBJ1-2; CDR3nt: TGTGCCAGCAGTCTGTGGGGACAGGCCAACTATGGCTACACCTTC; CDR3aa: CASSLWGQANYGYTF
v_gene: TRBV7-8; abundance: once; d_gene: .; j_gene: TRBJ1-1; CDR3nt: TGTGCCAGCAGCTTAGTTCCGGGCGGGAACACTGAAGCTTTCTTT; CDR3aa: CASSLVPGGNTEAFF
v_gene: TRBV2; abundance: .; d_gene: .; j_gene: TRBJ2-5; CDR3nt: TGTGCCAGCAGCGATGACGGCCTTGAGACCCAGTACTTC; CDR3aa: CASSDDGLETQYF
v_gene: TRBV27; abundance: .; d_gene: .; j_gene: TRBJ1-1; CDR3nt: TGTGCCAGCAAGCTGACAGGGAACACTGAAGCTTTCTTT; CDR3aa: CASKLTGNTEAFF
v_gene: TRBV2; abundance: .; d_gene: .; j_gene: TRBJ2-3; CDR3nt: TGTGCCAGCCTGGGGGGTAACACAGATACGCAGTATTTT; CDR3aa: CASLGGNTDTQYF
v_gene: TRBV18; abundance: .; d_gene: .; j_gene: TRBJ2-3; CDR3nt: TGTGCCAGCTCCCAACGCCCAGATACGCAGTATTTT; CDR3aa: CASSQRPDTQYF
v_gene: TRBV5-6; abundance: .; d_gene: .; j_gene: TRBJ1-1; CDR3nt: TGTGCCAGCAGCTTCGCCGTTATGAACACTGAAGCTTTCTTT; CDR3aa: CASSFAVMNTEAFF
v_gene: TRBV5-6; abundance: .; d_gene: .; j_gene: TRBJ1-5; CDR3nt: TGTGCCAGCAGTACCTTGGGTCGGCGGAGCAATCAGCCCCAGCATTTT; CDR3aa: CASSTLGRRSNQPQHF
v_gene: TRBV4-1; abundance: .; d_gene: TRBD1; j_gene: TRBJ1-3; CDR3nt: TGCGCCAGCAGCCCCGGACAGGGGAAAATATACACCATATATTTT; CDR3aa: CASSPGQGKIYTIYF
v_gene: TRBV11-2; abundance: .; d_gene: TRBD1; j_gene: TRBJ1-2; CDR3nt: TGTGCCAGCAGCTCTCCGGGACAGGGGCGGCGTGGCTACACCTTC; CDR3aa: CASSSPGQGRRGYTF
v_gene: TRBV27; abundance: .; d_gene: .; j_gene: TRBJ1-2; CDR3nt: TGTGCCAGCAGTATCCGGGCCGCGTCCTATGGCTACACCTTC; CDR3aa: CASSIRAASYGYTF
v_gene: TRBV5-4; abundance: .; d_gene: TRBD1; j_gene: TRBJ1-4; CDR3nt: TGTGCCAGCAGTCCCGGGACAGGGACTGAAAAACTGTTTTTT; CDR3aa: CASSPGTGTEKLFF
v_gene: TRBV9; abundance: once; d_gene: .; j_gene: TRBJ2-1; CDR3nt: TGTGCCAGCAGCGTAGGGGGTAGCCCGATCTACAATGAGCAGTTCTTC; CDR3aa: CASSVGGSPIYNEQFF
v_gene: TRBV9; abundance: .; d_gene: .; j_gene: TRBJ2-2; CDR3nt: TGTGCCAGCAGCCCTTCAGGGGTCACGAACACCGGGGAGCTGTTTTTT; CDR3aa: CASSPSGVTNTGELFF
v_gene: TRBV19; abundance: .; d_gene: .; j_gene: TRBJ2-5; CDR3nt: TGTGCCAGTAGTATGTCTCAGGTGGGGAGATCCCGGTACCAAGAGACCCAGTACTTC; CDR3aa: CASSMSQVGRSRYQETQYF
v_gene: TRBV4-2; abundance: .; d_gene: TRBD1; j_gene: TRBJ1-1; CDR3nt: TGTGCCAGCAGCCAAGGGGACAGGGGTATGAACACTGAAGCTTTCTTT; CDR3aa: CASSQGDRGMNTEAFF
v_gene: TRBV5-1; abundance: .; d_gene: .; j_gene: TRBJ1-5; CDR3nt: TGCGCCAGCAGCTTGGCAGGCCATAGCAATCAGCCCCAGCATTTT; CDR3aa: CASSLAGHSNQPQHF
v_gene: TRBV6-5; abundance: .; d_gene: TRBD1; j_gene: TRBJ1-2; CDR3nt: TGTGCCAGCAGTTCGCCAGGGGGCTCTTCCTATGGCTACACCTTC; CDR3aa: CASSSPGGSSYGYTF
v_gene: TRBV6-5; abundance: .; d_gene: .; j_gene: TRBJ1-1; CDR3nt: TGTGCCAGCAGTCCGGGGGAGTGGAACACTGAAGCTTTCTTT; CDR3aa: CASSPGEWNTEAFF
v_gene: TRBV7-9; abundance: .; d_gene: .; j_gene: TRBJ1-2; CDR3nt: TGTGCCAGCAGCCTTGATGTGGCACAGGGCGGTGGCTACACCTTC; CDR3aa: CASSLDVAQGGGYTF
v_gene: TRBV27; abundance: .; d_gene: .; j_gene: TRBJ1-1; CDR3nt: TGTGCCAGCACTCCCTTCTCTGTGGATATAGGGAACACTGAAGCTTTCTTT; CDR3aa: CASTPFSVDIGNTEAFF